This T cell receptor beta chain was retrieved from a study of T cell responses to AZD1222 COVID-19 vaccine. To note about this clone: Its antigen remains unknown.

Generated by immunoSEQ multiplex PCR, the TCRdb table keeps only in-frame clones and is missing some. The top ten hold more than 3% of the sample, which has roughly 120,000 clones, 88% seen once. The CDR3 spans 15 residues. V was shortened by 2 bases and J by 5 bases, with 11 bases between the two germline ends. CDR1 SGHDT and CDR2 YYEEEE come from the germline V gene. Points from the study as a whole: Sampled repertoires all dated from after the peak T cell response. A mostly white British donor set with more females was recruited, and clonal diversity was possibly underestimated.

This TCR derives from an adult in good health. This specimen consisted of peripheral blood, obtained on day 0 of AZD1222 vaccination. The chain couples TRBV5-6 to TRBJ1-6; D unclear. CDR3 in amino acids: CASSFSGFHNSPLHF. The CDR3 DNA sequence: TGTGCCAGCAGCTTCTCAGGCTTTCATAATTCACCCCTCCACTTT.